This TCR beta chain was captured by sequencing in a study of identifying expanded T cells in peripheral blood. The study's findings and limits: Clone count variance between roughly 2-week samples rose with total template count.

V dropped 5 bases and J dropped 2 bases, with 18 bases sitting between them. CDR3 length: 16 residues. Germline V gene data show CDR1 as SGHTA and CDR2 as FQGNSA. With regard to this clone: Its antigen remains unidentified.

TCRdb keeps only in-frame clones here, not all; method: immunoSEQ multiplex PCR. Among more than 90,000 clones listed, 87% were seen once. The receptor's source is a person aged 18 to 70 in good health. The specimen sequenced was blood. This chain joins TRBV7-2 and TRBJ2-5, with D possibly being TRBD2 (6 bases). Here the CDR3 DNA reads TGTGCCAGCAGCGCTAGGGTAGCGGCGGGGCAAGAGACCCAGTACTTC. This gives the protein CASSARVAAGQETQYF.